These 15 T cell receptor beta chains were all obtained from the same sample, sequenced in a study of monozygotic twins with cystic fibrosis. The protocol was immunoSEQ multiplex PCR, while the TCRdb copy is restricted to in-frame clones and leaves out a portion. Among about 23,000 clones listed, roughly 97% were seen once. Sequenced material: blood. The receptors were sampled from a girl aged 5 to 17 with cystic fibrosis.

J is TRBJ1-6 and V is TRBV7-2; maybe TRBD1 (5 bases). The CDR3 covers 15 residues. Trimming removed 0 bases from V and 12 bases from J, with 15 bases in between. Per germline, CDR1 SGHTA and CDR2 FQGNSA. For the CDR3, the DNA is TGTGCCAGCAGCTTAGCGTATAGTCAGGGAGGACCCCTCCACTTT. Encoded protein: CASSLAYSQGGPLHF.

The chain recombines TRBV28 with TRBJ2-7; a possible D gene is TRBD2 (6 bases). The CDR3 has 15 amino acids. Trimming pared 7 bases from V and 7 bases from J, leaving 23 bases between. Germline-derived CDR1 and CDR2 are MDHEN and SYDVKM. CDR3 sequence reads: CASTSLRLGVREQYF. The DNA of the CDR3 is TGTGCCAGCACGTCCCTAAGACTAGGGGTTCGGGAGCAGTACTTC.

The gene calls are TRBV7-2 and TRBJ1-3; a possible D gene is TRBD1 (6 bases). The CDR3 spans 15 residues. The V and J ends lost 5 bases and 0 bases respectively, with 11 bases between them. CDR1 is SGHTA and CDR2 is FQGNSA in the germline V gene. The CDR3 DNA is TGTGCCAGCAGCCCGGACAGTCACTCTGGAAACACCATATATTTT. Protein: CASSPDSHSGNTIYF.

This sequence joins TRBV19 and TRBJ1-3, with a possible D match to TRBD1 (6 bases). The CDR3 covers 18 residues. The germline V gene encodes CDR1 LNHDA and CDR2 SQIVND (reference sequence). V was cut by 8 bases and J by 4 bases, with 27 bases left in between. The CDR3 here is CASVTRDIIAPPGNTIYF. Here the CDR3 DNA reads TGTGCCAGTGTTACTCGGGACATCATTGCCCCTCCCGGAAACACCATATATTTT.

The chain combines TRBV5-5 with TRBJ2-7; perhaps TRBD2 as D (6 bases). Trimming took 3 bases from V and 6 from J, leaving 10 bases between them. The CDR3 consists of 12 residues. Germline CDR1 and CDR2: SGHKS and YYEKEE (reference sequence). The CDR3 bases are TGTGCCAGCAGCTCCGCGGGGTTCGAGCAGTACTTC. Amino acids: CASSSAGFEQYF.

The chain has TRBV5-1 and TRBJ2-1, with D possibly TRBD2 on 5 matching bases. The germline V gene has CDR1 SGHRS and CDR2 YFSETQ. V was cut by 4 bases and J by 0 bases, with 14 bases left in between. The CDR3 loop spans 16 amino acids. The DNA of the CDR3 is TGCGCCAGCAGCCCATCGGGATCGAGCTCCTACAATGAGCAGTTCTTC. Translating gives CASSPSGSSSYNEQFF.

The chain combines TRBV29-1 with TRBJ2-3; TRBD2 matches at 10 bases. The J segment lost 0 bases and the V segment lost 7 bases, leaving 4 bases of the junction unmatched. Germline-derived CDR1 and CDR2 are SQVTM and ANQGSEA. This CDR3 is built from 14 residues. DNA of the CDR3: TGCAGCGGACGGACTAGCGGAAGCACAGATACGCAGTATTTT. It is translated as CSGRTSGSTDTQYF.

The rearrangement joins TRBV6-5 to TRBJ1-1, with D unclear. This CDR3 region has 14 residues. From germline, CDR1 is MNHEY and CDR2 SVGAGI. Deletions cut 0 bases from V and 2 bases from J, with 7 bases between. Here the CDR3 DNA reads TGTGCCAGCAGTTACTCGTTGTCCAACACTGAAGCTTTCTTT. This encodes CASSYSLSNTEAFF.

The rearrangement uses TRBV10-2 and TRBJ2-1, with TRBD2 as a possible D gene (5 bases). Germline V CDR1 and CDR2: WSHSY, SAAADI. The V gene lost 3 bases and the J gene lost 7 bases, with 16 bases spanning the gap. The CDR3 is 15 residues long. The CDR3 is CASSDPEEVWNEQFF. The DNA of the CDR3 is TGCGCCAGCAGTGACCCAGAGGAGGTATGGAATGAGCAGTTCTTC.

The rearrangement uses TRBV9 and TRBJ2-7; tentatively, D is TRBD1 (5 bases). The CDR3 consists of 15 residues. V shed 0 bases and J shed 1 base, with 11 bases lying between them. CDR1 SGDLS and CDR2 YYNGEE come from the germline V gene. The CDR3 region is CASSVAAGLSYEQYF. The CDR3 region has the DNA TGTGCCAGCAGCGTAGCGGCAGGGCTATCCTACGAGCAGTACTTC.

This chain joins TRBV7-2 and TRBJ1-1; unclear D gene. The CDR3 length is 12 residues. The V and J ends lost 3 bases and 5 bases respectively, with 7 bases between them. Per germline, CDR1 SGHTA and CDR2 FQGNSA. The CDR3 DNA follows: TGTGCCAGCAGCTTGATCTGGACTGAAGCTTTCTTT. This sequence encodes CASSLIWTEAFF.

This chain uses TRBV9 with TRBJ2-1; 12 nucleotides match TRBD1. V was clipped by 3 bases and J by 6 bases; unmatched bases: 4. CDR3 size: 15 residues. Germline-derived CDR1 and CDR2 are SGDLS and YYNGEE. CDR3 region: CASSARDRGLNEQFF. In DNA, the CDR3 is TGTGCCAGCAGCGCCCGGGACAGGGGGCTCAATGAGCAGTTCTTC.

V is TRBV27 and J is TRBJ2-5; D may correspond to TRBD1 or TRBD2 (5 bases each). Per the germline V gene, CDR1 is MNHEY and CDR2 is SMNVEV (reference sequence). The length of the CDR3 is 15 residues. V dropped 4 bases and J dropped 0 bases, with 12 bases sitting between them. The CDR3 here is CASSSPGRYQETQYF. CDR3 coding DNA: TGTGCCAGCAGTTCCCCGGGACGGTACCAAGAGACCCAGTACTTC.

The chain employs TRBV5-1 and TRBJ2-2, with 9 bases lining up with TRBD2. Per germline, CDR1 SGHRS and CDR2 YFSETQ. CDR3 length: 15 amino acids. V gave up 6 bases and J gave up 2 bases; unmatched junction bases: 5. CDR3 in DNA: TGCGCCAGCAAGGCGGGAGGGATTAACACCGGGGAGCTGTTTTTT. Translated, it gives CASKAGGINTGELFF.

This chain connects TRBV7-2 to TRBJ2-2, with 8 bases lining up with TRBD2. The CDR3 is 16 amino acids. From germline, CDR1 is SGHTA and CDR2 FQGNSA. The V segment lost 0 bases and the J segment 6 bases; nucleotides outside the gene matches: 6. CDR3 coding DNA: TGTGCCAGCAGCTTAGCGGGACTAGTGACAGCCGGGGAGCTGTTTTTT. This gives the protein CASSLAGLVTAGELFF.